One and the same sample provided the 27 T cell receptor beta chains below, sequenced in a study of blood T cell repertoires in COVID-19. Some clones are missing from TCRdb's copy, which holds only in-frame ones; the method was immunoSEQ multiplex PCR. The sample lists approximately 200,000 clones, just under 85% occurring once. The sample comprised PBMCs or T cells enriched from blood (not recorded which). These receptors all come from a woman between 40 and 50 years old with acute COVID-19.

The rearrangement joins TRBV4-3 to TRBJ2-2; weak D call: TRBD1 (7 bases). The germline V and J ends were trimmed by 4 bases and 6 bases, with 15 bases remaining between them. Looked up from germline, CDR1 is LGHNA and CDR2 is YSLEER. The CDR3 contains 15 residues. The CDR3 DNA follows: TGCGCCAGCAGCCGGGACCAGGGGGGTGCCGGGGAGCTGTTTTTT. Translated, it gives CASSRDQGGAGELFF.

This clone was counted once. CDR3 loop: CASSPREAYNEQFF. As DNA, the CDR3 is TGTGCCAGCAGCCCTAGGGAGGCCTACAATGAGCAGTTCTTC. The chain uses TRBV4-2 and TRBJ2-1; D is perhaps TRBD2 (6 bases). CDR3 length: 14 residues. The V end was cut by 4 bases, the J end by 2 bases, with 9 bases between. CDR1 and CDR2 (germline): LGHNA, YNFKEQ.

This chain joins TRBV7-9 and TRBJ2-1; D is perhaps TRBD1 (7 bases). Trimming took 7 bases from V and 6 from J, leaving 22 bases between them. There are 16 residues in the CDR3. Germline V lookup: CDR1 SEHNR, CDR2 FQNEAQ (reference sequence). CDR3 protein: CASTPNPEGARNEQFF. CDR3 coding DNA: TGTGCCAGCACTCCCAACCCGGAGGGGGCCCGCAATGAGCAGTTCTTC. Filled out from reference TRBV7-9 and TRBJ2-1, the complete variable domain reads DTGVSQNPRHKITKRGQNVTFRCDPISEHNRLYWYRQTLGQGPEFLTYFQNEAQLEKSRLLSDRFSAERPKGSFSTLEIQRTEQGDSAMYLCASTPNPEGARNEQFFGPGTRLTVL.

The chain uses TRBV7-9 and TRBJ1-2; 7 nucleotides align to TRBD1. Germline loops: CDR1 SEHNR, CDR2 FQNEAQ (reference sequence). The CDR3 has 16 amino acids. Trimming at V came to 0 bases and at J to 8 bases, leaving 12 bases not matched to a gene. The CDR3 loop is CASSLAGDRDVRGYTF. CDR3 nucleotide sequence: TGTGCCAGCAGCTTAGCAGGAGACAGGGATGTAAGAGGCTACACCTTC.

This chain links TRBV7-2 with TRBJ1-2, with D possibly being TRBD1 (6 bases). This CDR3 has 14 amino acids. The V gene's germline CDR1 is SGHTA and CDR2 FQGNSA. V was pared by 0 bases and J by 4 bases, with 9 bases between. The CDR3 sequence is CASSLAPDSYGYTF. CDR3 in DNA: TGTGCCAGCAGCTTAGCTCCGGACAGCTATGGCTACACCTTC.

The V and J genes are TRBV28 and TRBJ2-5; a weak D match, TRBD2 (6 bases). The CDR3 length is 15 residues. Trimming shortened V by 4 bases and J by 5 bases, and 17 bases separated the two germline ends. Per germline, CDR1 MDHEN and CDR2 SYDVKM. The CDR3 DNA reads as TGTGCCAGCAGTTGGTTCGGGAGAGGGGAGGAGACCCAGTACTTC. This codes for CASSWFGRGEETQYF.

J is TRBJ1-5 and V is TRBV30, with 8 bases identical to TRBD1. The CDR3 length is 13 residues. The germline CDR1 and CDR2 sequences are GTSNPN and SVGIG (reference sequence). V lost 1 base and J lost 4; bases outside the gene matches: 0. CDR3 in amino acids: CAWSDRGNQPQHF. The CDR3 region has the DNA TGTGCCTGGAGTGACAGGGGGAATCAGCCCCAGCATTTT.

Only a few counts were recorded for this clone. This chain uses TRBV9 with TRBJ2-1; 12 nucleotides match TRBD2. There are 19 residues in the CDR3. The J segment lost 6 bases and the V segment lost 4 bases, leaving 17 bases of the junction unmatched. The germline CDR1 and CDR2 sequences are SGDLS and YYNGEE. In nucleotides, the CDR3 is TGTGCCAGCAGCCCGACGGTGGCTAGCGGGAGGGTGGGGACCAATGAGCAGTTCTTC. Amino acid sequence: CASSPTVASGRVGTNEQFF. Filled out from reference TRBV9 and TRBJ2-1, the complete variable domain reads DSGVTQTPKHLITATGQRVTLRCSPRSGDLSVYWYQQSLDQGLQFLIQYYNGEERAKGNILERFSAQQFPDLHSELNLSSLELGDSALYFCASSPTVASGRVGTNEQFFGPGTRLTVL.

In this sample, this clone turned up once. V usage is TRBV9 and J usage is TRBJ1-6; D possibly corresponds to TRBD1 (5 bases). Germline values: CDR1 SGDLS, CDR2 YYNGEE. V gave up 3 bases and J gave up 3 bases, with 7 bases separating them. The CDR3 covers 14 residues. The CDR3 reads CASSGGNYNSPLHF. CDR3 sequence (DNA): TGTGCCAGCAGCGGGGGCAACTATAATTCACCCCTCCACTTT.

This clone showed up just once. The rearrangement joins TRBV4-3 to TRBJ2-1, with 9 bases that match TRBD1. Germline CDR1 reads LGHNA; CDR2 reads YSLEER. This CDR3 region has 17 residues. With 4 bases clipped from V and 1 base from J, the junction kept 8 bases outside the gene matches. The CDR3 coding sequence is TGCGCCAGCAGCCCAACAGGGGGCGTTAGGTCCTACAATGAGCAGTTCTTC. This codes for CASSPTGGVRSYNEQFF.

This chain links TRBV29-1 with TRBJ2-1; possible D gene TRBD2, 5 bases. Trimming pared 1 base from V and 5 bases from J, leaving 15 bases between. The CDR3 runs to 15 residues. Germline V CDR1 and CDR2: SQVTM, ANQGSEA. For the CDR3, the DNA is TGCAGCGTTGAAGGACTTAATGTCGGGAACAATGAGCAGTTCTTC. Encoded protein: CSVEGLNVGNNEQFF.

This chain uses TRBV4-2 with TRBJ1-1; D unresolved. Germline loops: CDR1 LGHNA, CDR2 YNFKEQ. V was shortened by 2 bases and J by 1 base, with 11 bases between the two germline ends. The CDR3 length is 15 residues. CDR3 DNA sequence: TGTGCCAGCAGCCAATACGGTACAGCGAACACTGAAGCTTTCTTT. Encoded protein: CASSQYGTANTEAFF.

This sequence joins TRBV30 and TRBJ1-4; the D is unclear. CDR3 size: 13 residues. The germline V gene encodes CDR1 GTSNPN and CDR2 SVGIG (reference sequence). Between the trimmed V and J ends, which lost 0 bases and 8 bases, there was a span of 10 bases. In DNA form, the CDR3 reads TGTGCCTGGAGTGTACAGACAAAGGAAAAACTGTTTTTT. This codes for CAWSVQTKEKLFF.

The CDR3 region is CASSEGWSERGGDTEAFF. The CDR3 region has the DNA TGTGCCAGCAGTGAGGGCTGGTCCGAGAGGGGAGGGGACACTGAAGCTTTCTTT. The chain is built from TRBV2 and TRBJ1-1; tentative D call: TRBD1 (5 bases). V shed 3 bases and J shed 3 bases, with 23 bases lying between them. The CDR3 spans 18 residues. The germline CDR1 and CDR2 sequences are SNHLY and FYNNEI.

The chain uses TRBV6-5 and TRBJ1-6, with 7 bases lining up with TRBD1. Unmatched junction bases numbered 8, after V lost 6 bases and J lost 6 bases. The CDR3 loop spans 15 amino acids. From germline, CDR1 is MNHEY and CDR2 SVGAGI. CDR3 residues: CASRNPGTVNSPLHF. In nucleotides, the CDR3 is TGTGCCAGCAGAAATCCCGGGACAGTTAATTCACCCCTCCACTTT.

This CDR3 reads CASSKGLAGSSTDTQYF. The CDR3 DNA reads as TGTGCCAGCAGTAAGGGACTAGCGGGGTCTAGCACAGATACGCAGTATTTT. The V call is TRBV2, the J call TRBJ2-3; 13 bases map to TRBD2. Trimming at V came to 5 bases and at J to 0 bases, leaving 5 bases not matched to a gene. The CDR3 totals 17 residues. CDR1 is SNHLY, CDR2 FYNNEI, per germline.

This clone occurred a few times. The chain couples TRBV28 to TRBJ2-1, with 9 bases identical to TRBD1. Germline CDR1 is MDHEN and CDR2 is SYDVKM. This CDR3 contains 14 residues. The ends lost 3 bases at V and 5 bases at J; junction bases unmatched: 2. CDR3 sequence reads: CASSFGQGNNEQFF. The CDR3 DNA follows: TGTGCCAGCAGTTTCGGACAGGGGAACAATGAGCAGTTCTTC.

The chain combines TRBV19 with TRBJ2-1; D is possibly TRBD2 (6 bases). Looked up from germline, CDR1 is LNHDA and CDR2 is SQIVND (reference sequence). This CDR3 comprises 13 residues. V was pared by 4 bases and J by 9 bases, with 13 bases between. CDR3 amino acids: CASSRSRRGEQFF. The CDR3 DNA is TGTGCCAGTAGTAGGTCGCGGCGGGGTGAGCAGTTCTTC.

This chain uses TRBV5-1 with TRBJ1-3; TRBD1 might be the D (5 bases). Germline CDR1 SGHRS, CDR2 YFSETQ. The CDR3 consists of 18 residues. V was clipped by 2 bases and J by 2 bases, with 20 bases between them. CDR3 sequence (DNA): TGCGCCAGCAGCTTTTTTACGGATGGAGGAGGGGCTGGAAACACCATATATTTT. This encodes CASSFFTDGGGAGNTIYF.

The CDR3 is CASCRGGAEETQYF. Written as DNA, the CDR3 is TGTGCCAGCTGTCGCGGGGGGGCAGAGGAGACCCAGTACTTC. The chain is built from TRBV6-5 and TRBJ2-5; 9 bases are shared with TRBD2. V shed 8 bases, J shed 5 bases, and the junction held 9 bases outside the gene matches. The CDR3 is 14 amino acids. Germline V gene lookup returns CDR1 MNHEY and CDR2 SVGAGI.

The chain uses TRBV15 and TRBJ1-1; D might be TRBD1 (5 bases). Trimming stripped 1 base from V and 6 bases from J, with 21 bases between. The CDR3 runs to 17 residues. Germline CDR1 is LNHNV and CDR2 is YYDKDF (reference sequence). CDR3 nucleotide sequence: TGTGCCACCAGCAGAGGGTGGGGGAGGAGGTCATCCGCTGAAGCTTTCTTT. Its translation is CATSRGWGRRSSAEAFF.

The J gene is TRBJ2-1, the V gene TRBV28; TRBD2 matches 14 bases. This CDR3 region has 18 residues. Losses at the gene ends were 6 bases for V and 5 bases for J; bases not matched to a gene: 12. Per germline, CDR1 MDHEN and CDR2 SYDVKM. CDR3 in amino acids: CASSRGLAGGTLNNEQFF. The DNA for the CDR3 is TGTGCCAGCAGCCGAGGACTAGCGGGAGGTACTCTAAACAATGAGCAGTTCTTC.

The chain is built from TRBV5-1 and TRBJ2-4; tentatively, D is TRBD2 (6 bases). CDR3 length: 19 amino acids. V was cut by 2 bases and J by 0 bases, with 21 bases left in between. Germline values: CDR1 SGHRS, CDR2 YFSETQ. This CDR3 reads CASSFGSGVAGKAKNIQYF. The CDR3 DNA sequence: TGCGCCAGCAGCTTTGGTTCGGGTGTCGCGGGGAAAGCCAAAAACATTCAGTACTTC.

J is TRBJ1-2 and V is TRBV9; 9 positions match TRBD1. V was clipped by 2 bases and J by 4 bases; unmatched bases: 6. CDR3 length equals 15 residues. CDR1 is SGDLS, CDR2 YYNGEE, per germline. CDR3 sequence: CASSVTQGASYGYTF. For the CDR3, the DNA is TGTGCCAGCAGCGTCACACAGGGGGCCAGCTATGGCTACACCTTC.

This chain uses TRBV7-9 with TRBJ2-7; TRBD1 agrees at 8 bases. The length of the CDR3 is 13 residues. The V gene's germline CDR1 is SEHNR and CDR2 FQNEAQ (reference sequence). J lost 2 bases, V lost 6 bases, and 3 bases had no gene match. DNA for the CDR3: TGTGCCAGCAGTAGACAGGGGACCTACGAGCAGTACTTC. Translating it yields CASSRQGTYEQYF.

CDR3 in amino acids: CASSSRTGVLSGANVLTF. CDR3 in DNA: TGTGCCAGCAGTTCGCGGACAGGGGTTCTTTCTGGGGCCAACGTCCTGACTTTC. The J gene is TRBJ2-6, the V gene TRBV27, with 9 bases matching TRBD1. Germline V gene lookup returns CDR1 MNHEY and CDR2 SMNVEV (reference sequence). V gave up 4 bases and J gave up 1 base; unmatched junction bases: 8. This CDR3 spans 18 amino acids.

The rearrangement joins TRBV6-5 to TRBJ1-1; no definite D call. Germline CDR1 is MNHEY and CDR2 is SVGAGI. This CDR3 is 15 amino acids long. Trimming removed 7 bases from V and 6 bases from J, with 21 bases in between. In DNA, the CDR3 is TGTGCCAGCACCCGCCCCGGGTCGAGAGTGGCTGAAGCTTTCTTT. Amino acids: CASTRPGSRVAEAFF.